A selection of T cell receptor beta chains follows, all from one sample in a study of OX40 agonist ivuxolimab in advanced cancers. Clones were read by immunoSEQ multiplex PCR, and TCRdb kept only the in-frame ones, dropping some. Of 60,000 to 75,000 clones listed, less than 90% are singletons. The sequences come from CD4+ or CD8+ T cells sorted from blood, collected in a trial of the OX40 agonist ivuxolimab. The receptors stem from an adult with an advanced solid tumor such as melanoma, head and neck, liver or kidney cancer. Each CDR3 is given with its conserved first and last residue. Each record gives: D gene, J gene, V gene, clone size, CDR3 DNA, CDR3 protein. A D gene is named only where the DNA matches it firmly. The listing skips clone size in some rows; elsewhere it reads once, few, many or a size class.

D: NA; J: TRBJ2-3; V: TRBV12-2; size: few; DNA: TGTGCAAGTCGCTTCGGCGGGTCCCAGGGGACGGATACGCAGTATTTT; CDR3: CASRFGGSQGTDTQYF
D: TRBD2; J: TRBJ2-3; V: TRBV18; size: few; DNA: TGTGCCAGCACCTCTAGCGGGGGAAACACAGATACGCAGTATTTT; CDR3: CASTSSGGNTDTQYF
D: NA; J: TRBJ2-7; V: TRBV2; size: few; DNA: TGTGCCAGCAGTGAAGCGGTTTTGGAGCAGTACTTC; CDR3: CASSEAVLEQYF
D: NA; J: TRBJ2-7; V: TRBV6-5; size: NA; DNA: TGTGCCAGCAGTTATATGCACGAGCAGTACTTC; CDR3: CASSYMHEQYF
D: NA; J: TRBJ1-6; V: TRBV27; size: once; DNA: TGTGCCAGCAGTTGGGCCGGTTCACCCCTCCACTTT; CDR3: CASSWAGSPLHF
D: NA; J: TRBJ1-2; V: TRBV4-1; size: NA; DNA: TGCGCCAGCAGGCTAGTCACAGGGAATAACTATGGCTACACCTTC; CDR3: CASRLVTGNNYGYTF
D: TRBD2; J: TRBJ2-7; V: TRBV7-6; size: NA; DNA: TGTGCCAGCAGCTTATATAGCGGGAGTGGGTACGAGCAGTACTTC; CDR3: CASSLYSGSGYEQYF
D: NA; J: TRBJ1-5; V: TRBV27; size: NA; DNA: TGTGCCAGCAGTTTAAGACCCCGGGAGGGACAATTCAATCAGCCCCAGCATTTT; CDR3: CASSLRPREGQFNQPQHF
D: NA; J: TRBJ2-7; V: TRBV4-2; size: NA; DNA: TGTGCCAGCAGCTCGTCGTCACGGGCTGCCTACGAGCAGTACTTC; CDR3: CASSSSSRAAYEQYF
D: NA; J: TRBJ2-1; V: TRBV5-4; size: NA; DNA: TGTGCCAGCAGCTTAGACGGTCCCTACAATGAGCAGTTCTTC; CDR3: CASSLDGPYNEQFF
D: TRBD2; J: TRBJ2-7; V: TRBV29-1; size: NA; DNA: TGCAGCGTCGATGGGTGGCGGGAGGGTTACTACGAGCAGTACTTC; CDR3: CSVDGWREGYYEQYF
D: TRBD1; J: TRBJ2-3; V: TRBV27; size: NA; DNA: TGTGCCAGCCGCCGGGACAGAACCACAGATACGCAGTATTTT; CDR3: CASRRDRTTDTQYF
D: NA; J: TRBJ1-1; V: TRBV29-1; size: NA; DNA: TGCAGCGTTGAAGAGGAGCCGCAGAACACTGAAGCTTTCTTT; CDR3: CSVEEEPQNTEAFF